This T cell receptor beta chain was found in a study of tumor-infiltrating lymphocytes in primary liver carcinoma. For the study at large: Staging placed the tumors at T1-T3 N0M0, and they measured about 4 to 11 cm across.

This clonotype was seen a few times. The junction departs from germline at one end; a sequencing error may be responsible. A primer in the constant region served to generate TCR beta cDNA from roughly 550 ng of total RNA. Sequencing libraries for TCR beta derived from three nested multiplex PCR rounds that used slightly modified ARM-PCR. Both of the initial two PCR rounds ran for around 10 cycles and employed TRBV1-TRBV30 forward primers alongside a C-beta reverse primer. Via MiXCR, TCRdb re-called the multiplex PCR reads, giving one row per CDR3 protein. Here the sample spans tens of thousands of distinct CDR3 sequences, 72% being singletons. Joint extraction of RNA and DNA used about 17-30 mg of bulk tissue that was unsorted. The CDR3 is 16 residues long. CDR1 is LGHNA, CDR2 YNFKEQ, per germline.

Material: liver tumor tissue from sampling region 1. Described subset: tumor region T1, superior pole. This chain joins TRBV4-2 and TRBJ2-7; D not certain. This clonotype was sampled from a middle-aged man with primary liver carcinoma and hepatitis B virus infection. CDR3 nucleotide sequence: TGTGCCATCAGCCAAGAGTCTCGCGCTAGCTCCTACGAGCAGTACTTC. This gives the protein CAISQESRASSYEQYF.